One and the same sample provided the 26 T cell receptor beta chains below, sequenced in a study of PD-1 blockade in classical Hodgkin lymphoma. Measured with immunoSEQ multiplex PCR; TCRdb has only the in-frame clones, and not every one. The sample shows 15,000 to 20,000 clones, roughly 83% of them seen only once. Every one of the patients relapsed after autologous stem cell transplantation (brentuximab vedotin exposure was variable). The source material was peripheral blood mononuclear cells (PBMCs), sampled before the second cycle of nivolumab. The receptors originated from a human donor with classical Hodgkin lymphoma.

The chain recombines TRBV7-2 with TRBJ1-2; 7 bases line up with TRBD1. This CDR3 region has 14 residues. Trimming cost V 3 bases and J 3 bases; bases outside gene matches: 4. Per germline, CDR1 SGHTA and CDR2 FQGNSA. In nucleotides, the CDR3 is TGTGCCAGCAGCTTTTCCGGGACAGACTATGGCTACACCTTC. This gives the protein CASSFSGTDYGYTF.

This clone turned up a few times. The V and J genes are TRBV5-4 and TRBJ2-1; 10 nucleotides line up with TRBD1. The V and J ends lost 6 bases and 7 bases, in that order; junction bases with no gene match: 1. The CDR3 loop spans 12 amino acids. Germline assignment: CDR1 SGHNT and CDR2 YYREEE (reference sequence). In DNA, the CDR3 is TGTGCCAGCACGGGACAGGGGAATGAGCAGTTCTTC. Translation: CASTGQGNEQFF.

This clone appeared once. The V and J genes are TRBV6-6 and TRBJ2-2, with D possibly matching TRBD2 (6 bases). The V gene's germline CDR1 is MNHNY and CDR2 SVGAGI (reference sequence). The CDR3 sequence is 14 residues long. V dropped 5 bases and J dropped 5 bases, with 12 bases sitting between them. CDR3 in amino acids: CASSTGRETGELFF. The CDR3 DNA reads TGTGCCAGCAGTACCGGACGGGAGACCGGGGAGCTGTTTTTT.

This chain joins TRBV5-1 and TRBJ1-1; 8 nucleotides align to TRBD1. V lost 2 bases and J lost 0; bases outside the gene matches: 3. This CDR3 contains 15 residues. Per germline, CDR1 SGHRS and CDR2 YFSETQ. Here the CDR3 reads CASSLTDRVNTEAFF. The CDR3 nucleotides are TGCGCCAGCAGCTTAACGGACAGGGTGAACACTGAAGCTTTCTTT. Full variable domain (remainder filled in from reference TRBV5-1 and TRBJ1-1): KAGVTQTPRYLIKTRGQQVTLSCSPISGHRSVSWYQQTPGQGLQFLFEYFSETQRNKGNFPGRFSGRQFSNSRSEMNVSTLELGDSALYLCASSLTDRVNTEAFFGQGTRLTVV.

CDR3 DNA sequence: TGTGCCAGTAGTATAGATCGGAGCGAAGGAGAGACCCAGTACTTC. As protein: CASSIDRSEGETQYF. The rearrangement links TRBV19 to TRBJ2-5; D unresolved. CDR1 is LNHDA, CDR2 SQIVND, per germline (reference sequence). V was trimmed by 0 bases and J by 4 bases, leaving 12 bases between them. This CDR3 is built from 15 residues. Based on the CDR3 plus reference TRBV19 and TRBJ2-5, the full variable domain is DGGITQSPKYLFRKEGQNVTLSCEQNLNHDAMYWYRQDPGQGLRLIYYSQIVNDFQKGDIAEGYSVSREKKESFPLTVTSAQKNPTAFYLCASSIDRSEGETQYFGPGTRLLVL.

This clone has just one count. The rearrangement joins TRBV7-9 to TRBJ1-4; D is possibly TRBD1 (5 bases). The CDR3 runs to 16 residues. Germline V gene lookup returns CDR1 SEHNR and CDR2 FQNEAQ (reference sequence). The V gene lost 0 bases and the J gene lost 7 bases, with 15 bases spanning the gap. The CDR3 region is CASSLAGAGRGEKLFF. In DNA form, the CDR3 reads TGTGCCAGCAGCTTAGCCGGGGCGGGGAGGGGTGAAAAACTGTTTTTT.

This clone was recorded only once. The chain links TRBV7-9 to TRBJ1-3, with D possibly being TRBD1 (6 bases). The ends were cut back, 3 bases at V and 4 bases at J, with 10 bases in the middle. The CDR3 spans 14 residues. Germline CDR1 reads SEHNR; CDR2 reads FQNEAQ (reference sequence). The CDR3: CASSFGGLGNTIYF. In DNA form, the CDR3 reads TGTGCCAGCAGCTTTGGGGGGCTAGGAAACACCATATATTTT.

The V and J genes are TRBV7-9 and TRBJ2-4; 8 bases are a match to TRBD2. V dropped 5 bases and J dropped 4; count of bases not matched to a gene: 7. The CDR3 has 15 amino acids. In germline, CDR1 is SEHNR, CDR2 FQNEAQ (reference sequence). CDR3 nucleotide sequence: TGTGCCAGCAGCAATGTACTAGCGGAGAAAAACATTCAGTACTTC. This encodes CASSNVLAEKNIQYF. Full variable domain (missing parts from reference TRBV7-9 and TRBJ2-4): DTGVSQNPRHKITKRGQNVTFRCDPISEHNRLYWYRQTLGQGPEFLTYFQNEAQLEKSRLLSDRFSAERPKGSFSTLEIQRTEQGDSAMYLCASSNVLAEKNIQYFGAGTRLSVL.

The CDR3 DNA reads as TGCAGCGTTGTGGGGGGGGCCAACGTCCTGACTTTC. Translation gives CSVVGGANVLTF. The rearrangement links TRBV29-1 to TRBJ2-6; D unclear. CDR3 size: 12 residues. Per germline, CDR1 SQVTM and CDR2 ANQGSEA. V dropped 4 bases and J dropped 4 bases, with 5 bases sitting between them.

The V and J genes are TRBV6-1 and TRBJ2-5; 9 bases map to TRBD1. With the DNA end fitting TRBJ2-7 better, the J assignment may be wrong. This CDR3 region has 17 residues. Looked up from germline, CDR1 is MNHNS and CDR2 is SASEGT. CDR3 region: CASSEPFLDRGPYEQYF. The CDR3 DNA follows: TGTGCCAGCAGTGAACCGTTCCTGGACAGGGGCCCCTACGAGCAGTACTTC.

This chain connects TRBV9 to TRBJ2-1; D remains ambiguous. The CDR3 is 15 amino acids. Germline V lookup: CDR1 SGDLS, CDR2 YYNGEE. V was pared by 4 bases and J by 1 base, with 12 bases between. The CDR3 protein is CASSTPVMSYNEQFF. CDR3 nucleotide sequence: TGTGCCAGCAGCACGCCAGTAATGTCCTACAATGAGCAGTTCTTC.

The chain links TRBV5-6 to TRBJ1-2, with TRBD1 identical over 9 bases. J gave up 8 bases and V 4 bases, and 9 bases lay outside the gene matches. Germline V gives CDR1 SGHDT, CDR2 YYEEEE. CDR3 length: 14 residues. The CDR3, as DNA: TGTGCCAGCAGCCCGGGACAGGGCATTTGGGGCTACACCTTC. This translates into CASSPGQGIWGYTF.

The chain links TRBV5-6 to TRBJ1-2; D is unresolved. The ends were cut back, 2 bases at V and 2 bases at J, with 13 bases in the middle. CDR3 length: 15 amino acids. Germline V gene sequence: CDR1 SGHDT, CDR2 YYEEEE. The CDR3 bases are TGTGCCAGCAGCTTCGGGTTAACGGAGAACTATGGCTACACCTTC. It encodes CASSFGLTENYGYTF. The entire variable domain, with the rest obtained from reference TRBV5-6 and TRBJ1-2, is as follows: DAGVTQSPTHLIKTRGQQVTLRCSPKSGHDTVSWYQQALGQGPQFIFQYYEEEERQRGNFPDRFSGHQFPNYSSELNVNALLLGDSALYLCASSFGLTENYGYTFGSGTRLTVV.

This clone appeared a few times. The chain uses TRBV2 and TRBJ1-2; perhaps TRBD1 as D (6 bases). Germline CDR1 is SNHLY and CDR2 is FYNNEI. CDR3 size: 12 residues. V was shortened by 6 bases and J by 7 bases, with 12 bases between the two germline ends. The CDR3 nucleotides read TGTGCCAGCAGCGAGGGGGTCGGTGGCTACACCTTC. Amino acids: CASSEGVGGYTF.

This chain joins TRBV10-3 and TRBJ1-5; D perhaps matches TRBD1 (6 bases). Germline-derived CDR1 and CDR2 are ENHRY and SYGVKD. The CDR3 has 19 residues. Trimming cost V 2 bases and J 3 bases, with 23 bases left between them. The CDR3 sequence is CAISERWGQNGFPNQPQHF. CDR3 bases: TGTGCCATCAGTGAGCGGTGGGGGCAGAATGGTTTCCCCAATCAGCCCCAGCATTTT.

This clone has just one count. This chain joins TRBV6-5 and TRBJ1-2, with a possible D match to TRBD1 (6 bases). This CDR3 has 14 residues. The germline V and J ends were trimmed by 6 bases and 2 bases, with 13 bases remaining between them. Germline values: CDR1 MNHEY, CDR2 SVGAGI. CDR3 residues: CASSRQGNNYGYTF. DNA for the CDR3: TGTGCCAGCAGCCGCCAGGGGAACAACTATGGCTACACCTTC.

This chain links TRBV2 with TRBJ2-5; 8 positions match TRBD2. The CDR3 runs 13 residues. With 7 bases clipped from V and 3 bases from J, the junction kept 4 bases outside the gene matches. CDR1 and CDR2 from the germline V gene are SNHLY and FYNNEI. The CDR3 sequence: CASITAGEETQYF. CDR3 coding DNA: TGTGCCAGCATAACAGCGGGGGAAGAGACCCAGTACTTC. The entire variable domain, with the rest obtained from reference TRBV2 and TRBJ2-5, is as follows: EPEVTQTPSHQVTQMGQEVILRCVPISNHLYFYWYRQILGQKVEFLVSFYNNEISEKSEIFDDQFSVERPDGSNFTLKIRSTKLEDSAMYFCASITAGEETQYFGPGTRLLVL.

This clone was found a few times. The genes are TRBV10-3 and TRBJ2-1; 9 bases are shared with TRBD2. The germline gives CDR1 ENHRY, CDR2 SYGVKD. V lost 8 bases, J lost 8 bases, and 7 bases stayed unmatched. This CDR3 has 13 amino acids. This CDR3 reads CAIAGLAMDEQFF. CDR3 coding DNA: TGTGCCATCGCGGGACTAGCAATGGATGAGCAGTTCTTC.

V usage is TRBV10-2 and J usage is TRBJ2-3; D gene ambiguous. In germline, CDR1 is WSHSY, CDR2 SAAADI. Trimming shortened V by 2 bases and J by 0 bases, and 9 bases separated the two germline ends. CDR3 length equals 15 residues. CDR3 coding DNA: TGCGCCAGCAGTGAGGCGCATCCTAGCACAGATACGCAGTATTTT. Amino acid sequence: CASSEAHPSTDTQYF.

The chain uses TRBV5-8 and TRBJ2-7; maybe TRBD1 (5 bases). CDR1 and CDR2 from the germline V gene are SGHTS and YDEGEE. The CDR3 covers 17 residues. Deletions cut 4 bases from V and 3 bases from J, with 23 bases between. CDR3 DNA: TGTGCCAGCAGCACACAATTAGGCGAGACAGTAGTCTACGAGCAGTACTTC. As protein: CASSTQLGETVVYEQYF.

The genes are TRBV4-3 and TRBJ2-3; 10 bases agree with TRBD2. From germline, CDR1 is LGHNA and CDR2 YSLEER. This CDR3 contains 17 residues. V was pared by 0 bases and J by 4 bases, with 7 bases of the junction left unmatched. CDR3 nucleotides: TGCGCCAGCAGCCAAGAAGTCCTAGCGGGAGTTCCAGATACGCAGTATTTT. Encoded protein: CASSQEVLAGVPDTQYF.

The CDR3 coding sequence is TGTGCTAGTGGAGCGGGACTAGTGGCCGGGGAGCTGTTTTTT. Translated, it gives CASGAGLVAGELFF. The gene calls are TRBV12-5 and TRBJ2-2, with 8 nucleotides matching TRBD2. V was pared by 6 bases and J by 6 bases, with 6 bases of the junction left unmatched. Germline lookup yields CDR1 LGHNT and CDR2 FRNRAP. The CDR3 is made up of 14 amino acids.

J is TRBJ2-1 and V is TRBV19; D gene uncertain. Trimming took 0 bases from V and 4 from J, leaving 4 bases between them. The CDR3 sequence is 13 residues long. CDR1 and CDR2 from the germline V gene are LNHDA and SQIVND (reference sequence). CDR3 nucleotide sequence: TGTGCCAGTAGTATAGACAGGTACAATGAGCAGTTCTTC. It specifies CASSIDRYNEQFF.

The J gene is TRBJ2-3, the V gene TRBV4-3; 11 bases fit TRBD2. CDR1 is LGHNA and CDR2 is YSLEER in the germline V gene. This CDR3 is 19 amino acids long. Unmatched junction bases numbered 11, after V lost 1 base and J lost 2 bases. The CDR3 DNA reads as TGCGCCAGCAGCCAAGGTTGGGTCGGGACTAGCGGACACACAGATACGCAGTATTTT. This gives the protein CASSQGWVGTSGHTDTQYF.

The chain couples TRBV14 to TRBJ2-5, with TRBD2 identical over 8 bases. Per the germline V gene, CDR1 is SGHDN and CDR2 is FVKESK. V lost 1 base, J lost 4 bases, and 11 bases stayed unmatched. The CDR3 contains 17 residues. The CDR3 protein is CASSQVGLFLAGETQYF. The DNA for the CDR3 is TGTGCCAGCAGCCAAGTTGGTCTATTTCTAGCGGGAGAGACCCAGTACTTC.

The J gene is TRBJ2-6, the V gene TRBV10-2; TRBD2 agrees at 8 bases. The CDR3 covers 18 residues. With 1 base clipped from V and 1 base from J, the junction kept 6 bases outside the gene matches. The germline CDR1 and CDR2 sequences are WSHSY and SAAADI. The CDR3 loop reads CASSELRGLGSGANVLTF. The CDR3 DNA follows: TGCGCCAGCAGTGAGTTACGGGGACTAGGTTCTGGGGCCAACGTCCTGACTTTC.